One sample yielded the 27 T cell receptor beta chains listed below, sequenced in a study of CD8 T cells in Susac syndrome. Random hexamers primed reverse transcription of about 0.45 to 1 ug RNA. Each CDR3 protein is one row after TCRdb ran MiXCR on the immunoSEQ multiplex PCR reads. The repertoire holds some 200,000 distinct CDR3 sequences, with about 95% as singletons. The sequenced sample was CD4+ T cells from PBMCs. The receptors were gathered from a human donor with multiple sclerosis.

This chain connects TRBV29-1 to TRBJ1-5, with D possibly being TRBD1 (5 bases). Trimming removed 6 bases at V and 1 base at J, with 10 bases between. Germline V gives CDR1 SQVTM, CDR2 ANQGSEA. The CDR3 covers 13 residues. CDR3 in DNA: TGCAGCGTCGGTAGGGACAGCAATCAGCCCCAGCATTTT. Encoded protein: CSVGRDSNQPQHF.

This clonotype came up once. V is TRBV11-2 and J is TRBJ2-1; the D is unclear. V lost 5 bases and J lost 6, with 8 bases in between. The CDR3 consists of 12 residues. Germline V gene sequence: CDR1 SGHAT, CDR2 FQNNGV. Here the CDR3 DNA reads TGTGCCAGCAGCCACAGCATCAATGAGCAGTTCTTC. Translated, it gives CASSHSINEQFF.

There are a few counts of this clonotype. The J gene is TRBJ2-5, the V gene TRBV30; tentatively, D is TRBD2 (5 bases). The CDR3 has 12 residues. Between the trimmed V and J ends, which lost 0 bases and 4 bases, there was a span of 6 bases. The germline V gene has CDR1 GTSNPN and CDR2 SVGIG (reference sequence). CDR3 nucleotide sequence: TGTGCCTGGAGTGTTGGGAGAGAGACCCAGTACTTC. It yields the protein CAWSVGRETQYF.

V gene TRBV7-2 combines with J gene TRBJ2-3; no clear D gene. V lost 5 bases to trimming and J lost 1 base, with 10 bases between them. CDR1 and CDR2 (germline): SGHTA, FQGNSA. This CDR3 spans 14 amino acids. The DNA for the CDR3 is TGTGCCAGCAGCCCTTTATGGGGCACAGATACGCAGTATTTT. This codes for CASSPLWGTDTQYF.

This chain uses TRBV7-9 with TRBJ2-3; D is unresolved. This CDR3 has 15 amino acids. Germline loops: CDR1 SEHNR, CDR2 FQNEAQ (reference sequence). Between the trimmed V and J ends, which lost 0 bases and 6 bases, there was a span of 13 bases. CDR3: CASSLARQVRDTQYF. For the CDR3, the DNA is TGTGCCAGCAGCTTAGCGAGGCAGGTCCGGGATACGCAGTATTTT.

This chain connects TRBV20-1 to TRBJ2-5; D is possibly TRBD2 (6 bases). The CDR3 length is 13 residues. V lost 6 bases and J lost 3, with 14 bases in between. Germline V gene data show CDR1 as DFQATT and CDR2 as SNEGSKA (reference sequence). The CDR3 coding sequence is TGCAGTGCGGGGGACTCGGGGAAAGAGACCCAGTACTTC. Translated: CSAGDSGKETQYF.

This chain joins TRBV6-1 and TRBJ2-2; D remains ambiguous. Trimming stripped 6 bases from V and 0 bases from J, with 14 bases between. Per germline, CDR1 MNHNS and CDR2 SASEGT. This CDR3 contains 16 residues. As DNA, the CDR3 is TGTGCCAGCAGCGCCCCTCCCGGAGCGAACACCGGGGAGCTGTTTTTT. It translates to CASSAPPGANTGELFF.

This chain uses TRBV10-3 with TRBJ2-7; D is undetermined. Germline V gene sequence: CDR1 ENHRY, CDR2 SYGVKD. V lost 6 bases to trimming and J lost 1 base, with 13 bases between them. The CDR3 consists of 14 residues. DNA for the CDR3: TGTGCCATCAGCCGGACGGTGGGTTCCTACGAGCAGTACTTC. Amino acids: CAISRTVGSYEQYF.

The chain recombines TRBV4-2 with TRBJ2-1; 8 nucleotides align to TRBD2. The CDR3 spans 16 residues. Trimming cost V 0 bases and J 1 base; bases outside gene matches: 2. Germline-derived CDR1 and CDR2 are LGHNA and YNFKEQ. CDR3 amino acids: CASSQERGASYNEQFF. CDR3 coding DNA: TGTGCCAGCAGCCAAGAGCGGGGGGCATCCTACAATGAGCAGTTCTTC.

Only one count was recorded for this clonotype. The gene calls are TRBV27 and TRBJ1-5; D is possibly TRBD1 (5 bases). V was clipped by 3 bases and J by 1 base, with 10 bases between them. Germline CDR1 is MNHEY and CDR2 is SMNVEV (reference sequence). This CDR3 comprises 15 residues. In DNA form, the CDR3 reads TGTGCCAGCAGTTTCACATGGGGGAGCAATCAGCCCCAGCATTTT. It translates to CASSFTWGSNQPQHF.

The chain is built from TRBV7-9 and TRBJ2-7; D may correspond to TRBD1 or TRBD2 (6 bases each). This CDR3 region has 15 residues. With 4 bases removed from V and 1 base from J, the gap between germline ends came to 14 bases. Germline V lookup: CDR1 SEHNR, CDR2 FQNEAQ (reference sequence). The CDR3 nucleotides read TGTGCCAGCAGCTCCTTCCGGGGGCTGTCCTACGAGCAGTACTTC. It is translated as CASSSFRGLSYEQYF. Together with reference TRBV7-9 and TRBJ2-7, the CDR3 gives the full variable domain: DTGVSQNPRHKITKRGQNVTFRCDPISEHNRLYWYRQTLGQGPEFLTYFQNEAQLEKSRLLSDRFSAERPKGSFSTLEIQRTEQGDSAMYLCASSSFRGLSYEQYFGPGTRLTVT.

This clonotype was seen a single time. The V call is TRBV2, the J call TRBJ1-2; the D gene is possibly TRBD1 (5 bases). Germline V gene data show CDR1 as SNHLY and CDR2 as FYNNEI. This CDR3 is 14 amino acids long. Trimming cost V 3 bases and J 6 bases, with 14 bases left between them. The chain's CDR3 is CASSDHLDSNGYTF. The CDR3 DNA reads as TGTGCCAGCAGTGACCACCTAGACAGTAATGGCTACACCTTC.

The CDR3, as DNA: TGTGCCAGCTCCCGGACAGGGGCTAATGAAAAACTGTTTTTT. Its translation is CASSRTGANEKLFF. The gene calls are TRBV18 and TRBJ1-4, with 9 bases matching TRBD1. There are 14 residues in the CDR3. Germline CDR1 reads KGHSH; CDR2 reads LQKENI. Trimming at V came to 6 bases and at J to 3 bases, leaving 2 bases not matched to a gene. Using reference TRBV18 and TRBJ1-4 for the parts outside the CDR3, the full variable domain is NAGVMQNPRHLVRRRGQEARLRCSPMKGHSHVYWYRQLPEEGLKFMVYLQKENIIDESGMPKERFSAEFPKEGPSILRIQQVVRGDSAAYFCASSRTGANEKLFFGSGTQLSVL.

The chain employs TRBV30 and TRBJ2-6, with D tentatively TRBD2 (5 bases). The V end was cut by 0 bases, the J end by 1 base, with 7 bases between. The CDR3 length is 15 residues. Germline loops: CDR1 GTSNPN, CDR2 SVGIG (reference sequence). The CDR3 loop reads CAWSVRGSGANVLTF. Written as DNA, the CDR3 is TGTGCCTGGAGTGTAAGAGGGTCTGGGGCCAACGTCCTGACTTTC.

V and J are TRBV2 and TRBJ1-2; a weak D match, TRBD1 (5 bases). The CDR3 extends over 15 amino acids. The V gene lost 5 bases and the J gene lost 0 bases, with 13 bases spanning the gap. Germline-derived CDR1 and CDR2 are SNHLY and FYNNEI. In DNA form, the CDR3 reads TGTGCCAGCAGTTTCACAGGACCTGCTAACTATGGCTACACCTTC. Translation gives CASSFTGPANYGYTF.

The chain links TRBV6-5 to TRBJ2-3; no definite D call. Germline-derived CDR1 and CDR2 are MNHEY and SVGAGI. The CDR3 consists of 12 residues. Trimming stripped 6 bases from V and 4 bases from J, with 8 bases between. This chain's CDR3 is CASRLDADTQYF. CDR3 nucleotides: TGTGCCAGCAGGTTAGACGCAGATACGCAGTATTTT.

The chain has TRBV30 and TRBJ1-2, with D uncertain. Trimming removed 5 bases from V and 9 bases from J, with 10 bases in between. CDR1 and CDR2 (germline): GTSNPN, SVGIG (reference sequence). The CDR3 is made up of 10 amino acids. This CDR3 reads CAWEAGSYTF. CDR3 nucleotide sequence: TGTGCCTGGGAGGCGGGGAGCTACACCTTC. The whole variable domain, remainder taken from reference TRBV30 and TRBJ1-2, is SQTIHQWPATLVQPVGSPLSLECTVEGTSNPNLYWYRQAAGRGLQLLFYSVGIGQISSEVPQNLSASRPQDRQFILSSKKLLLSDSGFYLCAWEAGSYTFGSGTRLTVV.

The chain carries TRBV30 and TRBJ2-7; possible D gene TRBD1, 5 bases. CDR3 length equals 11 residues. V lost 5 bases and J lost 9, with 14 bases in between. CDR1 is GTSNPN and CDR2 is SVGIG in the germline V gene (reference sequence). The CDR3, as DNA: TGTGCCTGGGGGCCCAGGGATGGGCAGTACTTC. Amino acid sequence: CAWGPRDGQYF.

The V and J genes are TRBV2 and TRBJ1-1; no reliable D call. V shed 6 bases and J shed 8 bases, with 16 bases lying between them. The CDR3 has 13 residues. Germline loops: CDR1 SNHLY, CDR2 FYNNEI. CDR3 amino acids: CASRGRGNGEAFF. CDR3 DNA sequence: TGTGCCAGCAGGGGGAGAGGTAACGGGGAAGCTTTCTTT.

The chain employs TRBV30 and TRBJ2-3, with 8 bases fitting TRBD1. The CDR3 length is 14 residues. J gave up 2 bases and V 2 bases, and 3 bases lay outside the gene matches. Germline V gene data show CDR1 as GTSNPN and CDR2 as SVGIG (reference sequence). CDR3 protein: CAWSRQGYTDTQYF. Here the CDR3 DNA reads TGTGCCTGGAGTAGACAGGGGTACACAGATACGCAGTATTTT.

The V gene is TRBV6-1, the J gene TRBJ2-1; D could derive from TRBD1 or TRBD2 (5 bases each). The CDR3 extends over 16 amino acids. The ends were cut back, 5 bases at V and 0 bases at J, with 14 bases in the middle. Germline V gene data show CDR1 as MNHNS and CDR2 as SASEGT. The CDR3 region is CASSPGTASSYNEQFF. The CDR3 DNA reads TGTGCCAGCAGTCCAGGGACGGCCAGCTCCTACAATGAGCAGTTCTTC.

The CDR3, as DNA: TGTGCCAGCAGCTGGACGTACCAAGAGACCCAGTACTTC. As protein: CASSWTYQETQYF. The chain uses TRBV6-1 and TRBJ2-5; D call uncertain. CDR1 and CDR2 from the germline V gene are MNHNS and SASEGT. Trimming took 6 bases from V and 0 from J, leaving 8 bases between them. This CDR3 is 13 amino acids long.

The chain uses TRBV29-1 and TRBJ2-3; D might be TRBD2 (6 bases). The CDR3 sequence is 12 residues long. The V gene lost 6 bases and the J gene lost 7 bases, with 14 bases spanning the gap. CDR1 is SQVTM and CDR2 is ANQGSEA in the germline V gene. CDR3 bases: TGCAGCGTAGCTCCCCTAGCGAATACGCAGTATTTT. Protein sequence: CSVAPLANTQYF.

The chain recombines TRBV4-2 with TRBJ1-4; D remains unclear. There are 13 residues in the CDR3. V lost 0 bases and J 8 bases, leaving 7 bases between the germline ends. CDR1 is LGHNA and CDR2 is YNFKEQ in the germline V gene. CDR3 amino acids: CASSQDAEEKLFF. The CDR3 DNA reads TGTGCCAGCAGCCAAGATGCGGAAGAAAAACTGTTTTTT.

The chain uses TRBV20-1 and TRBJ1-5, with no clear D. The V end was cut by 5 bases, the J end by 5 bases, with 10 bases between. The germline CDR1 and CDR2 sequences are DFQATT and SNEGSKA (reference sequence). This CDR3 spans 12 amino acids. CDR3 region: CSAQTQDQPQHF. CDR3 bases: TGCAGTGCTCAGACTCAGGATCAGCCCCAGCATTTT.

The rearrangement joins TRBV30 to TRBJ2-3; tentative D call: TRBD2 (7 bases). CDR1 is GTSNPN, CDR2 SVGIG, per germline (reference sequence). V lost 2 bases, J lost 1 base, and 10 bases lay in between. The CDR3 covers 14 residues. The CDR3 protein is CAWSPGGGTDTQYF. In DNA, the CDR3 is TGTGCCTGGAGTCCGGGGGGCGGCACAGATACGCAGTATTTT.

The chain is built from TRBV5-6 and TRBJ2-3; 9 nucleotides line up with TRBD1. J lost 5 bases, V lost 3 bases, and 7 bases had no gene match. The CDR3 has 15 amino acids. The germline V gene encodes CDR1 SGHDT and CDR2 YYEEEE. CDR3 DNA: TGTGCCAGCAGCTCGCTGGGACAGGGCCGAGATACGCAGTATTTT. This sequence encodes CASSSLGQGRDTQYF.